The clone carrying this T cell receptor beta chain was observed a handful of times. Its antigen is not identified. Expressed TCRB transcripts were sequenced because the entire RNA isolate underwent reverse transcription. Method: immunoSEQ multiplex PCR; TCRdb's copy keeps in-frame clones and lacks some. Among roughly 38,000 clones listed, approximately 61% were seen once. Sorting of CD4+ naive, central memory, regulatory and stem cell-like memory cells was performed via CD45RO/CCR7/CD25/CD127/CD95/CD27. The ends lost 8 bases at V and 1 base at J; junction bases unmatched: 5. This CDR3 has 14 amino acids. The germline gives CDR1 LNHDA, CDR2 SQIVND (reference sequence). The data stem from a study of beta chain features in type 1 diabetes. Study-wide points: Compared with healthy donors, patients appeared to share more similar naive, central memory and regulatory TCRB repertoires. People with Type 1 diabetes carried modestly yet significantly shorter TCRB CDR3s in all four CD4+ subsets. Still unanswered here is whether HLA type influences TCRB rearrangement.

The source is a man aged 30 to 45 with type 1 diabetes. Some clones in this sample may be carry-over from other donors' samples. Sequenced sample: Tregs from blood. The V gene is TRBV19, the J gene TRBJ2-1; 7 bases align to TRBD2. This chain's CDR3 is CASSGRWSYNEQFF. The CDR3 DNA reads TGTGCCAGTTCCGGGAGGTGGTCCTACAATGAGCAGTTCTTC.